This TCR beta chain was obtained from a study of blood T cell repertoires in COVID-19. Original processing notes: Amplified reference gene primers provided the basis for estimating nucleated cell counts. Clones were sequenced by immunoSEQ multiplex PCR, and TCRdb holds only the in-frame ones, with some missing. V and J calls plus clone size are reproduced from that table; the DNA served to infer D and trimming. The sample yields roughly 14,000 clones, around 87% seen once. Germline lookup yields CDR1 LNHDA and CDR2 SQIVND (reference sequence). The germline V and J ends were trimmed by 4 bases and 7 bases, with 8 bases remaining between them. CDR3 length: 12 amino acids.

Sequencing input: peripheral blood. The gene calls are TRBV19 and TRBJ2-1, with a weak D call TRBD1 (5 bases). The sequence was obtained from a man aged 55 to 70 with acute or convalescent COVID-19. CDR3 region: CASSTPGNEQFF. Here the CDR3 DNA reads TGTGCCAGTAGTACCCCAGGGAATGAGCAGTTCTTC.